The 24 T cell receptor beta chains below all came from one sample that was sequenced in a study of siplizumab effects on memory and regulatory T cells (dated by TCRdb to between 2018 and 2021). Their specific antigens are unknown. Mixed lymphocyte reaction cells were cocultured at 37°C for around 6 days. Library preparation was by the immunoSEQ multiplex PCR assay. The immuneACCESS repertoire file appears here via TCRdb, limited to in-frame rearrangements. These files lack a portion of the clones; in checked studies, under half of the deficit traces to unresolved V genes, and the cause of the others is not known. A total of approximately 5,400 clones appear in this sample, roughly 53% of them only once. The ten largest clones take up 75% to 85% of the sample. Sequences were obtained from CFSE-low (dividing) CD8+ T cells sorted from an allogeneic mixed lymphocyte reaction. The receptors stem from a human donor in good health; the cells came from an allogeneic mixed lymphocyte reaction. Some clones in this sample may be carry-over from other donors' samples.

The chain combines TRBV6-1 with TRBJ1-1, with D perhaps TRBD1 (5 bases). Germline V lookup: CDR1 MNHNS, CDR2 SASEGT. The CDR3 contains 15 residues. V lost 5 bases to trimming and J lost 1 base, with 14 bases between them. CDR3 nucleotide sequence: TGTGCCAGCAGTTGGGCAGGGAAATCGAACACTGAAGCTTTCTTT. It is translated as CASSWAGKSNTEAFF.

This clone was observed a single time. The rearrangement uses TRBV28 and TRBJ2-2; D possibly corresponds to TRBD2 (6 bases). Germline assignment: CDR1 MDHEN and CDR2 SYDVKM. Trimming took 2 bases from V and 3 from J, leaving 7 bases between them. The CDR3 spans 14 residues. The CDR3 DNA follows: TGTGCCAGCAGTTTAGGGGGGTACACCGGGGAGCTGTTTTTT. Translation gives CASSLGGYTGELFF.

The genes are TRBV7-9 and TRBJ2-7, with D uncertain. From germline, CDR1 is SEHNR and CDR2 FQNEAQ (reference sequence). The CDR3 runs 15 residues. Deletions cut 4 bases from V and 5 bases from J, with 18 bases between. The DNA for the CDR3 is TGTGCCAGCAGCTCCCAGGCTGGGGTAAGGAACGAGCAGTACTTC. Its protein product is CASSSQAGVRNEQYF. The complete variable domain, with remaining parts taken from reference TRBV7-9 and TRBJ2-7, reads DTGVSQNPRHKITKRGQNVTFRCDPISEHNRLYWYRQTLGQGPEFLTYFQNEAQLEKSRLLSDRFSAERPKGSFSTLEIQRTEQGDSAMYLCASSSQAGVRNEQYFGPGTRLTVT.

The chain recombines TRBV29-1 with TRBJ2-7, with TRBD2 as a possible D gene (5 bases). This CDR3 has 13 amino acids. CDR1 is SQVTM, CDR2 ANQGSEA, per germline. V was shortened by 1 base and J by 0 bases, with 7 bases between the two germline ends. The CDR3 sequence: CSVEVGSSYEQYF. The CDR3 bases are TGCAGCGTTGAAGTGGGGAGCTCCTACGAGCAGTACTTC.

This chain joins TRBV5-5 and TRBJ2-3, with D perhaps given as TRBD1 or TRBD2 (6 bases each). Between the trimmed V and J ends, which lost 0 bases and 0 bases, there was a span of 11 bases. CDR1 and CDR2 from the germline V gene are SGHKS and YYEKEE (reference sequence). This CDR3 region has 16 residues. CDR3 in amino acids: CASSLAAGQSTDTQYF. DNA of the CDR3: TGTGCCAGCAGCTTGGCGGCGGGACAAAGCACAGATACGCAGTATTTT.

This clone occurred once. The chain employs TRBV19 and TRBJ2-5, with 7 nucleotides matching TRBD1. In germline, CDR1 is LNHDA, CDR2 SQIVND (reference sequence). This CDR3 has 17 residues. V was pared by 3 bases and J by 10 bases, with 20 bases of the junction left unmatched. CDR3 nucleotides: TGTGCCAGTAGTATGATATTTAGTGGGACAGCCCCAATTGACCAGTACTTC. This encodes CASSMIFSGTAPIDQYF.

In its sample, this clone is medium-sized. V gene TRBV5-4 combines with J gene TRBJ1-5, with D unresolved. The germline CDR1 and CDR2 sequences are SGHNT and YYREEE (reference sequence). V dropped 1 base and J dropped 7 bases, with 15 bases sitting between them. The CDR3 totals 15 residues. CDR3 coding DNA: TGTGCCAGCAGCTTGACTACAGCGAGTTACCAGCCCCAGCATTTT. Translation gives CASSLTTASYQPQHF.

This clone was seen a single time. CDR3 sequence reads: CASSQDQGASYNEQFF. The CDR3 coding sequence is TGCGCCAGCAGCCAAGATCAGGGGGCTTCCTACAATGAGCAGTTCTTC. The chain uses TRBV4-1 and TRBJ2-1; 8 bases fit TRBD1. Germline V CDR1 and CDR2: MGHRA, YSYEKL. CDR3 size: 16 residues. Trimming cost V 0 bases and J 1 base; bases outside gene matches: 2.

This chain joins TRBV29-1 and TRBJ1-4, with D hard to call. The germline CDR1 and CDR2 sequences are SQVTM and ANQGSEA. Trimming cost V 1 base and J 14 bases, with 14 bases left between them. The CDR3 is 12 residues long. The DNA of the CDR3 is TGCAGCGTTGAAGTAGATGAGGGCGGGCTGTTTTTT. It yields the protein CSVEVDEGGLFF.

The rearrangement joins TRBV27 to TRBJ2-3; 8 nucleotides align to TRBD2. V shed 1 base, J shed 2 bases, and the junction held 2 bases outside the gene matches. This CDR3 comprises 15 residues. Germline lookup yields CDR1 MNHEY and CDR2 SMNVEV (reference sequence). CDR3 in DNA: TGTGCCAGCAGTTTATTTAGCGGGAACACAGATACGCAGTATTTT. It yields the protein CASSLFSGNTDTQYF.

This clone was seen ten or more times. The genes are TRBV11-2 and TRBJ2-7; D perhaps matches TRBD2 (6 bases). V lost 1 base and J lost 0, with 19 bases in between. CDR3 size: 18 residues. Germline V gene data show CDR1 as SGHAT and CDR2 as FQNNGV. In DNA form, the CDR3 reads TGTGCCAGCAGCTTAGTATCGGGAGATTGGGTGAGCTCCTACGAGCAGTACTTC. Translated: CASSLVSGDWVSSYEQYF.

This rearrangement joins TRBV21-1 to TRBJ2-5; TRBD1, the D gene given by the table, was not confirmed from the DNA. TRBV21-1 is a pseudogene. The CDR3 has 14 residues. Written as DNA, the CDR3 is TGTGCCAGCAGCAACAGGGATATCTTGGAGACCCAGTACTTC. It translates to CASSNRDILETQYF.

The chain employs TRBV19 and TRBJ2-1; the D is unclear. The CDR3 extends over 15 amino acids. The germline CDR1 and CDR2 sequences are LNHDA and SQIVND (reference sequence). Trimming stripped 3 bases from V and 0 bases from J, with 9 bases between. This CDR3 reads CASSIISLSYNEQFF. In nucleotides, the CDR3 is TGTGCCAGTAGTATTATCTCCCTCTCCTACAATGAGCAGTTCTTC. The complete variable domain, with remaining parts taken from reference TRBV19 and TRBJ2-1, reads DGGITQSPKYLFRKEGQNVTLSCEQNLNHDAMYWYRQDPGQGLRLIYYSQIVNDFQKGDIAEGYSVSREKKESFPLTVTSAQKNPTAFYLCASSIISLSYNEQFFGPGTRLTVL.

This rearrangement joins TRBV28 to TRBJ2-3, with D possibly matching TRBD2 (7 bases). Trimming cost V 5 bases and J 4 bases, with 16 bases left between them. CDR1 is MDHEN, CDR2 SYDVKM, per germline. The CDR3 covers 15 residues. The CDR3: CASSIPGGAADTQYF. In DNA, the CDR3 is TGTGCCAGCAGTATCCCGGGGGGCGCGGCAGATACGCAGTATTTT.

This chain joins TRBV29-1 and TRBJ2-2, with D uncertain. The CDR3 extends over 12 amino acids. The germline V gene has CDR1 SQVTM and CDR2 ANQGSEA. The germline V and J ends were trimmed by 4 bases and 5 bases, with 8 bases remaining between them. The DNA for the CDR3 is TGCAGCGTTGTGGCAGTTACCGGGGAGCTGTTTTTT. It translates to CSVVAVTGELFF.

There are a few counts of this clone. This rearrangement joins TRBV13 to TRBJ1-4; D unclear. Germline values: CDR1 PRHDT, CDR2 FYEKMQ (reference sequence). The V end was cut by 5 bases, the J end by 7 bases, with 14 bases between. This CDR3 has 14 amino acids. CDR3 region: CASSHRRAAEKLFF. The CDR3 DNA reads TGTGCCAGCAGCCACAGACGGGCGGCTGAAAAACTGTTTTTT.

The count of this clone is one. The V call is TRBV7-9, the J call TRBJ2-2; D is unresolved. The CDR3 has 14 amino acids. The V end lost 8 bases, the J end lost 0 bases, and 10 bases lay between the germline ends. The germline V gene has CDR1 SEHNR and CDR2 FQNEAQ (reference sequence). CDR3 nucleotides: TGTGCCAGCCCCGGGCACCCGAACACCGGGGAGCTGTTTTTT. Protein product: CASPGHPNTGELFF.

For this clone: It may be a read error: a sequence one base away is much more abundant. V is TRBV5-6 and J is TRBJ2-7; 9 nucleotides agree with TRBD2. The CDR3 is 16 amino acids. The trim removed 0 bases at V and 1 base at J, leaving 5 bases unmatched. Looked up from germline, CDR1 is SGHDT and CDR2 is YYEEEE. The CDR3 bases are TGTGCCAGCAGCTTGGAGACTAGCGGAAGATCCTACGAGCAGTACTTC. The encoded protein is CASSLETSGRSYEQYF. Drawing the rest from reference TRBV5-6 and TRBJ2-7, the complete variable domain is DAGVTQSPTHLIKTRGQQVTLRCSPKSGHDTVSWYQQALGQGPQFIFQYYEEEERQRGNFPDRFSGHQFPNYSSELNVNALLLGDSALYLCASSLETSGRSYEQYFGPGTRLTVT.

V gene TRBV28 combines with J gene TRBJ2-1; 8 bases line up with TRBD2. The CDR3 consists of 17 residues. Trimming at V came to 1 base and at J to 2 bases, leaving 7 bases not matched to a gene. CDR1 is MDHEN, CDR2 SYDVKM, per germline. DNA of the CDR3: TGTGCCAGCAGTTTATTGTGGGCGGGAGGAGCCTACAATGAGCAGTTCTTC. Translation: CASSLLWAGGAYNEQFF. Full variable domain (outside the CDR3, taken from reference TRBV28 and TRBJ2-1): DVKVTQSSRYLVKRTGEKVFLECVQDMDHENMFWYRQDPGLGLRLIYFSYDVKMKEKGDIPEGYSVSREKKERFSLILESASTNQTSMYLCASSLLWAGGAYNEQFFGPGTRLTVL.

The genes are TRBV11-2 and TRBJ2-5; D gene uncertain. Gene TRBJ2-7 matches the end of the DNA better, so the J call may be wrong. The germline V gene encodes CDR1 SGHAT and CDR2 FQNNGV. The CDR3 consists of 13 residues. CDR3 residues: CASSLISGYEQYF. CDR3 bases: TGTGCCAGCAGCCTGATATCGGGCTACGAGCAGTACTTC.

This clone was detected only a few times. The V call is TRBV14, the J call TRBJ2-1; 14 bases are shared with TRBD2. J gave up 4 bases and V 4 bases, and 12 bases lay outside the gene matches. CDR3 length equals 19 residues. Germline loops: CDR1 SGHDN, CDR2 FVKESK. The CDR3 DNA follows: TGTGCCAGCAGCCGGGGACTAGCGGGAGCCGTATTTCTATACAATGAGCAGTTCTTC. The encoded protein is CASSRGLAGAVFLYNEQFF.

The chain carries TRBV7-3 and TRBJ2-1, with TRBD2 matching 7 bases. Germline V CDR1 and CDR2: SGHTA, FQGTGA. CDR3 length: 16 amino acids. V lost 1 base and J lost 8; bases outside the gene matches: 11. CDR3 DNA sequence: TGTGCCAGCAGCTTAATTTCAGGGACTAACTATCATGAGCAGTTCTTC. Protein: CASSLISGTNYHEQFF.

V and J are TRBV6-5 and TRBJ1-5; D is undetermined. This CDR3 comprises 15 residues. Germline values: CDR1 MNHEY, CDR2 SVGAGI. Trimming removed 7 bases at V and 5 bases at J, with 18 bases between. For the CDR3, the DNA is TGTGCCAGCAACCCGACGTGGGGTCGCGATCAGCCCCAGCATTTT. This sequence encodes CASNPTWGRDQPQHF.

The CDR3 DNA is TGCAGCGTTGAAGATGGGAACCGCCGAGACACCATATATTTT. It codes for CSVEDGNRRDTIYF. This chain joins TRBV29-1 and TRBJ1-3, with no clear D. CDR1 and CDR2 from the germline V gene are SQVTM and ANQGSEA. There are 14 residues in the CDR3. Trimming pared 0 bases from V and 8 bases from J, leaving 14 bases between.